This T cell receptor beta chain was documented in a study of T-cell reconstitution after alpha-beta-depleted transplantation in children. CDR1 is MNHEY and CDR2 is SMNVEV in the germline V gene (reference sequence). Trimming stripped 1 base from V and 4 bases from J, with 10 bases between. This CDR3 has 14 amino acids. It was with unique molecular identifiers that the TCRbeta library was prepared. From the PCR reads, TCRdb called clonotypes with MiXCR, one entry per CDR3 protein. The top ten hold 2.4% of the sample, which has some 500,000 distinct CDR3 sequences, approximately 30% seen once. The V gene is TRBV27, the J gene TRBJ1-1; no clear D gene. Sequencing used PBMCs from the stem cell graft donor, obtained from the stem cell graft. The receptor was isolated from a human donor who donated a stem cell graft to a child with aplastic anemia. Here the CDR3 DNA reads TGTGCCAGCAGTTTATTACCCGGGATCACTGAAGCTTTCTTT. Its protein is CASSLLPGITEAFF.